This T cell receptor beta chain was retrieved from a study of CD8 T cells in Susac syndrome (dated by TCRdb to 2018 to 2020). For context, the study as a whole: The study used repertoire sequencing to test whether antigen drove CD8+ T cell activation and differentiation in Susac syndrome.

The trim is 4 bases for V and 1 base for J, with a gap of 7 bases between the germline ends. The cysteine opens and the phenylalanine closes a CDR3 of 12 amino acids. Solely the CDR3 DNA is kept, with 36 bases framed from the first base. The germline V gene specifies SQVTM as CDR1 and ANQGSEA as CDR2. High-throughput TCR beta sequencing profiled peripheral blood CD8+ and CD4+ T cells from healthy donors, Susac syndrome patients and multiple sclerosis patients. The multiple sclerosis controls were treatment-naive patients who had stable or active relapsing-remitting disease and met the revised McDonald criteria. Bulk CD8+ and CD4+ T cells were purified by magnetic negative isolation, whereas CD8+ TEMRA cells were enriched by FACS. Blood was collected in EDTA tubes and processed within 24 hours, with PBMCs isolated through density gradient centrifugation. PBMCs intended for TCR sequencing were cryopreserved in liquid nitrogen and thawed later in a water bath at 37 degrees C. A purity of at least 90% was achieved for sorted or isolated CD4+, CD8+ and CD8+ TEMRA cells.

RNA was extracted with the RNeasy kit and 0.5 to 1 ug was reverse transcribed using random hexamers. TCR beta CDR3 regions were amplified with the immunoSEQ multiplex PCR assay covering 54 Vbeta and 13 Jbeta segments. PCR amplification bias was corrected using a synthetic template baseline for primer optimization and computational correction. As for the original processing: Only productive sequences were kept, with reads annotated to V, D and J genes according to IMGT and analyzed in immunoSEQ Analyzer. Clonality was computed as one minus Shannon entropy normalized by log2 of the number of productive unique sequences. Public and private clones were assessed among the 100 most prevalent clones of each patient and control. Susac-specific clones were defined as absent from healthy and MS cohorts, about 1,000 published viral clones and other ImmuneACCESS disease sequences. The public reads were reanalyzed by TCRdb: fastp trimming at Q25, MiXCR alignment, in-frame beta chains only. Entries that share a CDR3 protein sequence are merged under the most common genes and DNA. TCRdb assigned the V and J calls; the authors' analysis was not used. This sample is represented by 110,000 or so distinct CDR3 sequences; 93% of them were singletons. The ten most abundant clones make up 0.093% of the sample.

Broader findings and caveats from the paper: The study acknowledged that relatively few individuals were included in the TCR sequencing and HLA analysis.

On this clonotype itself: The antigen it binds to is not known. Nothing much larger sits one base from this clone, and base qualities are not available.

The clonotype was recovered from a human donor with multiple sclerosis. This receptor chain uses TRBV29-1 and TRBJ1-1; there is no confident call for the D gene. The source material was CD4+ T cells from PBMCs. At the DNA level, the sequence is TGCAGCGTTGCCCCAAGGAACACTGAAGCTTTCTTT. It translates as CSVAPRNTEAFF. With the rest looked up from the reference TRBV29-1 and TRBJ1-1 genes rather than sequenced, the full variable domain is SAVISQKPSRDICQRGTSLTIQCQVDSQVTMMFWYRQQPGQSLTLIATANQGSEATYESGFVIDKFPISRPNLTFSTLTVSNMSPEDSSIYLCSVAPRNTEAFFGQGTRLTVV.